Following are 2 T cell receptor beta chains from one sample sequenced in a study of blood T cell repertoires in COVID-19. This table comes from immunoSEQ multiplex PCR, and its TCRdb copy is limited to in-frame clones, with some not included. The sample lists 300,000 to 400,000 clones, more than 80% occurring once. The sequenced sample was PBMCs or T cells enriched from blood (not recorded which). The source is a man between 18 and 35 years old who had recovered from COVID-19.

The CDR3 sequence is CSGAGQGADYGYTF. For the CDR3, the DNA is TGCAGCGGCGCGGGACAGGGGGCCGACTATGGCTACACCTTC. This chain links TRBV29-1 with TRBJ1-2; 12 bases match TRBD1. The CDR3 spans 14 residues. V lost 7 bases and J lost 3; bases outside the gene matches: 6. Germline values: CDR1 SQVTM, CDR2 ANQGSEA.

This clone was observed once. The rearrangement links TRBV28 to TRBJ2-7, with D perhaps matching TRBD2 (5 bases). CDR1 and CDR2 from the germline V gene are MDHEN and SYDVKM. Between the trimmed V and J ends, which lost 2 bases and 0 bases, there was a span of 11 bases. The CDR3 covers 15 residues. The CDR3 is CASSLVGSISYEQYF. The CDR3 bases are TGTGCCAGCAGTTTAGTTGGGAGCATCTCCTACGAGCAGTACTTC.